Shown below are 25 T cell receptor beta chains from a single sample sequenced in a study of T cells after yellow fever vaccination. TCRdb reprocessed the 5' RACE reads via MiXCR and lists one record per CDR3 protein. The sample yields some 500,000 distinct CDR3 sequences, 13% seen once. Sequences were derived from PBMCs, sampled on the day of the yellow fever booster vaccination. These receptors all come from a man under 40 who received the YFV17D yellow fever vaccine.

The chain links TRBV7-9 to TRBJ2-5, with TRBD2 matching over 15 bases. The CDR3 is made up of 14 amino acids. From germline, CDR1 is SEHNR and CDR2 FQNEAQ (reference sequence). After removal of 11 bases from V and 2 bases from J, the junction contained 3 bases not matched to a gene. The CDR3: CAGGTSGRQETQYF. In DNA, the CDR3 is TGTGCCGGTGGGACTAGCGGGAGGCAAGAGACCCAGTACTTC. The full variable domain, rest sourced from reference TRBV7-9 and TRBJ2-5, is DTGVSQNPRHKITKRGQNVTFRCDPISEHNRLYWYRQTLGQGPEFLTYFQNEAQLEKSRLLSDRFSAERPKGSFSTLEIQRTEQGDSAMYLCAGGTSGRQETQYFGPGTRLLVL.

This clonotype turned up a few times. V usage is TRBV14 and J usage is TRBJ2-3, with 13 bases that match TRBD2. Germline CDR1 reads SGHDN; CDR2 reads FVKESK. Trimming at V came to 4 bases and at J to 2 bases, leaving 15 bases not matched to a gene. This CDR3 is built from 20 residues. For the CDR3, the DNA is TGTGCCAGCAGCCTATCAACACTAGCGGGAGGGCCCGTCCCCACAGATACGCAGTATTTT. Translating it yields CASSLSTLAGGPVPTDTQYF.

CDR3 DNA sequence: TGTGCCAGCAGTTACGCCAACCCGGGACAGGGAGGTAATCAGCCCCAGCATTTT. This codes for CASSYANPGQGGNQPQHF. This chain uses TRBV6-5 with TRBJ1-5; 9 positions agree with TRBD1. This CDR3 spans 18 amino acids. CDR1 is MNHEY, CDR2 SVGAGI, per germline. Germline trimming cut 2 bases from V and 4 bases from J; bases unmatched to any gene: 12.

This clonotype was seen ten or more times. CDR3 bases: TGTGCCAGCATCAGGCGACCGAGCTCTGGAAACACCATATATTTT. As protein: CASIRRPSSGNTIYF. The chain combines TRBV7-2 with TRBJ1-3; D uncertain. Germline V gene sequence: CDR1 SGHTA, CDR2 FQGNSA. The CDR3 sequence is 15 residues long. Trimming shortened V by 7 bases and J by 0 bases, and 13 bases separated the two germline ends.

This clonotype was found a few times. V gene TRBV29-1 combines with J gene TRBJ2-7; a possible D gene is TRBD1 (5 bases). The CDR3 extends over 13 amino acids. Germline V gene data show CDR1 as SQVTM and CDR2 as ANQGSEA. V was pared by 5 bases and J by 2 bases, with 13 bases between. The CDR3 loop is CSVRLDTAYEQYF. CDR3 DNA sequence: TGCAGCGTTCGTCTGGACACAGCCTACGAGCAGTACTTC.

This clonotype appeared a few times. The V and J genes are TRBV30 and TRBJ1-2; no firm D call. The CDR3 is 12 amino acids. With 2 bases removed from V and 0 bases from J, the gap between germline ends came to 4 bases. Germline CDR1 and CDR2: GTSNPN and SVGIG (reference sequence). The CDR3 DNA is TGTGCCTGGAGTTTTGCTAACTATGGCTACACCTTC. Amino acids: CAWSFANYGYTF.

CDR3 protein: CASSLQGVRQETQYF. In DNA form, the CDR3 reads TGTGCCAGCAGTCTACAGGGGGTCCGTCAAGAGACCCAGTACTTC. V usage is TRBV12-3 or TRBV12-4 and J usage is TRBJ2-5; 8 bases are shared with TRBD1. V gave up 5 bases and J gave up 2 bases; unmatched junction bases: 7. The CDR3 totals 15 residues.

The genes are TRBV15 and TRBJ1-3; D call uncertain. CDR1 and CDR2 (germline): LNHNV, YYDKDF (reference sequence). With 2 bases removed from V and 4 bases from J, the gap between germline ends came to 9 bases. The CDR3 length is 14 residues. The CDR3 bases are TGTGCCACCAGCAGACGAACGGGAGGAAACACCATATATTTT. This codes for CATSRRTGGNTIYF. The full variable domain, in which reference TRBV15 and TRBJ1-3 provide the parts outside the CDR3, is DAMVIQNPRYQVTQFGKPVTLSCSQTLNHNVMYWYQQKSSQAPKLLFHYYDKDFNNEADTPDNFQSRRPNTSFCFLDIRSPGLGDTAMYLCATSRRTGGNTIYFGEGSWLTVV.

This chain connects TRBV15 to TRBJ2-1, with D perhaps given as TRBD1 or TRBD2 (5 bases each). Trimming stripped 0 bases from V and 2 bases from J, with 8 bases between. This CDR3 contains 15 residues. CDR1 is LNHNV and CDR2 is YYDKDF in the germline V gene (reference sequence). For the CDR3, the DNA is TGTGCCACCAGCAGAGATGGGGGAACCTACAATGAGCAGTTCTTC. Its protein is CATSRDGGTYNEQFF.

The chain couples TRBV15 to TRBJ1-5, with D hard to call. The CDR3 covers 13 residues. In germline, CDR1 is LNHNV, CDR2 YYDKDF (reference sequence). The V end was cut by 1 base, the J end by 6 bases, with 7 bases between. CDR3 protein: CATSRVGIQPQHF. DNA of the CDR3: TGTGCCACCAGCAGAGTTGGGATTCAGCCCCAGCATTTT.

This clonotype was seen a single time. The DNA for the CDR3 is TGCAGTGCTACGGACAGTCCAAAGTCCAATGAGCAGTTCTTC. It translates to CSATDSPKSNEQFF. The chain recombines TRBV20-1 with TRBJ2-1; possible D gene TRBD1, 6 bases. Deletions cut 4 bases from V and 6 bases from J, with 16 bases between. The V gene's germline CDR1 is DFQATT and CDR2 SNEGSKA (reference sequence). The CDR3 consists of 14 residues.

This clonotype has only a few counts. The V and J genes are TRBV15 and TRBJ2-4; 7 nucleotides match TRBD1. J was trimmed by 6 bases and V by 3 bases; bases with no gene match: 8. The CDR3 length is 15 residues. Germline V CDR1 and CDR2: LNHNV, YYDKDF (reference sequence). In DNA form, the CDR3 reads TGTGCCACCAGCAGCAGGGACAGCACTATAAACATTCAGTACTTC. This translates into CATSSRDSTINIQYF. Supplemented by reference TRBV15 and TRBJ2-4, the full variable domain reads DAMVIQNPRYQVTQFGKPVTLSCSQTLNHNVMYWYQQKSSQAPKLLFHYYDKDFNNEADTPDNFQSRRPNTSFCFLDIRSPGLGDTAMYLCATSSRDSTINIQYFGAGTRLSVL.

This chain joins TRBV4-2 and TRBJ2-1; 14 bases match TRBD2. The V segment lost 2 bases and the J segment 0 bases; nucleotides outside the gene matches: 3. Germline CDR1 reads LGHNA; CDR2 reads YNFKEQ. This CDR3 region has 18 residues. This chain's CDR3 is CASSQRLAGGSSYNEQFF. The CDR3 coding sequence is TGTGCCAGCAGCCAACGACTAGCGGGAGGGAGCTCCTACAATGAGCAGTTCTTC.

Here the CDR3 DNA reads TGCAGTGCTAGAGGGGTCGGTGGGGCAGGGAGCCCCCAGTACTTC. Translation: CSARGVGGAGSPQYF. The rearrangement joins TRBV20-1 to TRBJ2-7; D may correspond to TRBD1 or TRBD2 (5 bases each). The CDR3 contains 15 residues. Germline CDR1 reads DFQATT; CDR2 reads SNEGSKA (reference sequence). V was cut by 1 base and J by 10 bases, with 23 bases left in between.

The sample holds a few counts of this clonotype. This sequence joins TRBV28 and TRBJ1-3; 7 bases are a match to TRBD1. V shed 2 bases, J shed 1 base, and the junction held 11 bases outside the gene matches. From germline, CDR1 is MDHEN and CDR2 SYDVKM. The CDR3 spans 18 residues. The CDR3 here is CASSLLPLRGYSGNTIYF. The CDR3 DNA reads TGTGCCAGCAGTTTACTTCCCCTCAGGGGGTATTCTGGAAACACCATATATTTT.

J is TRBJ2-1 and V is TRBV11-2; TRBD1 might be the D (5 bases). V was shortened by 4 bases and J by 12 bases, with 22 bases between the two germline ends. This CDR3 contains 15 residues. Per the germline V gene, CDR1 is SGHAT and CDR2 is FQNNGV. In DNA, the CDR3 is TGTGCCAGCAGCTCAGGGTACCTGGGTGCGGTCGGGCAGTTCTTC. This translates into CASSSGYLGAVGQFF.

This clonotype was counted ten times or more. The V call is TRBV6-2 or TRBV6-3, the J call TRBJ2-6; D gene uncertain. Germline lookup yields CDR1 MNHEY and CDR2 SVGEGT. The CDR3 is 14 amino acids. V dropped 4 bases and J dropped 4 bases, with 8 bases sitting between them. The CDR3 reads CASSLTEGANVLTF. CDR3 DNA: TGTGCCAGCAGTTTGACGGAGGGGGCCAACGTCCTGACTTTC.

This clonotype was observed many times. The rearrangement links TRBV18 to TRBJ1-2; 8 nucleotides match TRBD1. The CDR3 is 16 amino acids. V shed 3 bases, J shed 4 bases, and the junction held 10 bases outside the gene matches. The germline CDR1 and CDR2 sequences are KGHSH and LQKENI. CDR3 region: CASSPGPGQESYGYTF. Written as DNA, the CDR3 is TGTGCCAGCTCACCGGGGCCGGGACAGGAGTCCTATGGCTACACCTTC.

This clonotype was seen only a few times. The chain combines TRBV29-1 with TRBJ2-6, with D possibly called TRBD1 or TRBD2 (5 bases each). The V gene's germline CDR1 is SQVTM and CDR2 ANQGSEA. The CDR3 consists of 14 residues. V was trimmed by 4 bases and J by 4 bases, leaving 11 bases between them. Written as DNA, the CDR3 is TGCAGCGTTGCCCAGGGAGCGGGGGCCAACGTCCTGACTTTC. Translated: CSVAQGAGANVLTF.

The genes are TRBV29-1 and TRBJ2-7, with D perhaps matching TRBD1 (5 bases). This CDR3 contains 14 residues. CDR1 is SQVTM and CDR2 is ANQGSEA in the germline V gene. V was cut by 4 bases and J by 7 bases, with 20 bases left in between. CDR3 in DNA: TGCAGCGTTGCCCCAGGGTTGCAGCGTCTAGAGCAGTACTTC. Its protein product is CSVAPGLQRLEQYF.

This clonotype was detected many times. The rearrangement joins TRBV27 to TRBJ2-5; 7 nucleotides agree with TRBD2. In germline, CDR1 is MNHEY, CDR2 SMNVEV (reference sequence). V lost 7 bases, J lost 5 bases, and 4 bases stayed unmatched. The CDR3 length is 12 residues. CDR3 bases: TGTGCCAGCATAGGGAGGGGTGAGACCCAGTACTTC. Amino acids: CASIGRGETQYF.

This clonotype occurred a few times. The chain is built from TRBV28 and TRBJ2-7; D is ambiguous. The CDR3 runs 14 residues. Germline lookup yields CDR1 MDHEN and CDR2 SYDVKM. The V end was cut by 6 bases, the J end by 0 bases, with 12 bases between. The CDR3 sequence: CASRGVMSSYEQYF. The DNA of the CDR3 is TGTGCCAGCAGGGGCGTCATGAGCTCCTACGAGCAGTACTTC. Supplemented by reference TRBV28 and TRBJ2-7, the full variable domain reads DVKVTQSSRYLVKRTGEKVFLECVQDMDHENMFWYRQDPGLGLRLIYFSYDVKMKEKGDIPEGYSVSREKKERFSLILESASTNQTSMYLCASRGVMSSYEQYFGPGTRLTVT.

V usage is TRBV7-8 and J usage is TRBJ2-7, with 8 bases lining up with TRBD2. This CDR3 has 16 residues. Germline lookup yields CDR1 SGHVS and CDR2 FQNEAQ. V gave up 0 bases and J gave up 0 bases; unmatched junction bases: 4. CDR3 amino acids: CASSLARTSRSYEQYF. The CDR3 DNA sequence: TGTGCCAGCAGCTTAGCCCGGACTAGCCGCTCCTACGAGCAGTACTTC.

The genes are TRBV4-3 and TRBJ2-1; 10 nucleotides align to TRBD2. The CDR3 consists of 15 residues. The J segment lost 6 bases and the V segment lost 2 bases, leaving 4 bases of the junction unmatched. Looked up from germline, CDR1 is LGHNA and CDR2 is YSLEER. The CDR3 reads CASSQSLAGINEQFF. DNA for the CDR3: TGCGCCAGCAGCCAATCACTAGCGGGGATCAATGAGCAGTTCTTC.

This chain joins TRBV19 and TRBJ1-2; D is unresolved. Per germline, CDR1 LNHDA and CDR2 SQIVND (reference sequence). With 4 bases removed from V and 0 bases from J, the gap between germline ends came to 15 bases. This CDR3 has 16 residues. CDR3 amino acids: CASSRIQASANYGYTF. In DNA, the CDR3 is TGTGCCAGTAGTAGGATTCAAGCCAGTGCTAACTATGGCTACACCTTC.